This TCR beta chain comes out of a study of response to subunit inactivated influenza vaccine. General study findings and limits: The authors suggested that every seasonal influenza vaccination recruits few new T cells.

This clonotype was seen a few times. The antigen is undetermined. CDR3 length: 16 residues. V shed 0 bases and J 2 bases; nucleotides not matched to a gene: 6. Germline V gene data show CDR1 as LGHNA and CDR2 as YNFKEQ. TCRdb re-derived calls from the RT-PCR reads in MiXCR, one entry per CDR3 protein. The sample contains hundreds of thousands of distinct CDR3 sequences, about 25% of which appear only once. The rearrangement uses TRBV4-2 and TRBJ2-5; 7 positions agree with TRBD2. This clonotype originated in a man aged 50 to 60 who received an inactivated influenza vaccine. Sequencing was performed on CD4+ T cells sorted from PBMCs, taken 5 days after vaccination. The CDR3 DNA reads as TGTGCCAGCAGCCAAGATAGAGGGCGGGAGCAAGAGACCCAGTACTTC. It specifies CASSQDRGREQETQYF.